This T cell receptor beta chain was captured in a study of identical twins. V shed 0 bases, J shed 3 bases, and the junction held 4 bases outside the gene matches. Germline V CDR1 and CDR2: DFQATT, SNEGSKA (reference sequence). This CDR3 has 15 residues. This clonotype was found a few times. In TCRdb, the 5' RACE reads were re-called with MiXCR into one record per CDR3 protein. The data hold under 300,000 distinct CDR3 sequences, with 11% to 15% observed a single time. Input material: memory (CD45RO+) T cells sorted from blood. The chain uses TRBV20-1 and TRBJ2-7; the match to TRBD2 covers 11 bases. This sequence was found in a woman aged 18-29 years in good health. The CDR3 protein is CSARDPLAGGYEQYF. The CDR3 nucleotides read TGCAGTGCTAGAGATCCCCTAGCGGGAGGCTACGAGCAGTACTTC.